This T cell receptor (beta chain) was retrieved from a study of blood T cell repertoires in COVID-19. The V end was cut by 5 bases, the J end by 11 bases, with 15 bases between. From germline, CDR1 is SGHVS and CDR2 FQNEAQ. The CDR3 spans 12 residues. Per the authors' pipeline: Quantification of nucleated cells was approximated via reference gene primer amplification. Method: immunoSEQ multiplex PCR; TCRdb's copy keeps in-frame clones and lacks some. That table furnishes V, J and clone size, whereas the DNA furnished D and trimming. The sample includes around 390,000 clones, approximately 87% seen only once; the top ten take about a tenth. Self-reported history from a screening survey and questionnaire set each donor's cohort.

This receptor was taken from a woman in her forties or fifties who had recovered from COVID-19. V is TRBV7-8 and J is TRBJ1-1; D might be TRBD1 (6 bases). What was sequenced was PBMCs or T cells enriched from blood (not recorded which). The chain's CDR3 is CASSQGMGLAFF. CDR3 coding DNA: TGTGCCAGCAGCCAGGGGATGGGGCTTGCTTTCTTT.